This T cell receptor (beta chain) was documented in a study of blood T cell repertoires in COVID-19. For the study at large: Material from acute and convalescent COVID-19 was sourced from the United States, Italy and Spain. The analysed material was cDNA or gDNA that came from T cells, B-cell-depleted T cells, or PBMCs.

Method: immunoSEQ multiplex PCR; TCRdb's copy keeps in-frame clones and lacks some. Of roughly 200,000 clones in the sample, roughly 77% were seen once. Seattle enrolled patients during active infection and tracked them longitudinally. V lost 3 bases, J lost 0 bases, and 12 bases lay in between. CDR1 is LNHDA, CDR2 SQIVND, per germline (reference sequence). The CDR3 extends over 16 amino acids. Sequenced input: peripheral blood. The chain recombines TRBV19 with TRBJ2-1; maybe TRBD2 (5 bases). The receptor was derived from a woman at least 80 years old with COVID-19, enrolled during active disease. The CDR3 loop reads CASSIDGTSSYNEQFF. Written as DNA, the CDR3 is TGTGCCAGTAGTATCGACGGAACTAGCTCCTACAATGAGCAGTTCTTC.